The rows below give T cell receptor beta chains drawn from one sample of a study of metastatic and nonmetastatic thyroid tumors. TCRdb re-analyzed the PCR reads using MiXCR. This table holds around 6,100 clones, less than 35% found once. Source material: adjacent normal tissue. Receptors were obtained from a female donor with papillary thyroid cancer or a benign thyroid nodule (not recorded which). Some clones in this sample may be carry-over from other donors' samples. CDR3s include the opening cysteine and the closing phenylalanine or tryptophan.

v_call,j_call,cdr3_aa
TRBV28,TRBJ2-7,CASIPGSSSYDHYF
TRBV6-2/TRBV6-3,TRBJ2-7,CASSPTSPYEQYF
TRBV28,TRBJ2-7,CASSTRGSGTGELYF
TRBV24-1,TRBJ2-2,CATSDDHEAVTGELFF
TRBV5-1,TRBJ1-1,CASSCQGNTDAFF
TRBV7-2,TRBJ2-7,CASSFTLGEKYEQYF
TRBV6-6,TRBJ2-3,CASSYWREDTQYF
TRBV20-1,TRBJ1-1,CSARKDRGNTEAFF
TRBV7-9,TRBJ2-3,CASSFTAGRDTQYF
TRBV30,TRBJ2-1,CAWGISEGGYNEQFF
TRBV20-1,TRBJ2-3,CSAREKRGSTWDTQYF
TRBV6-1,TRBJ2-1,CASSKRGTGVDEQFF
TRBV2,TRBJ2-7,CASRTQAYEQYF
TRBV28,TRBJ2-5,CASSFSGTQKTQYF
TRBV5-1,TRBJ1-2,CASSSTEANYGYTF
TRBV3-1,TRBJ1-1,CASSQGTVNTEAFF